The clone carrying this T cell receptor beta chain was counted ten times or more. Its antigen remains unknown. This specimen comes from a study of response to subunit inactivated influenza vaccine. Study-level points and caveats: Authors suggested each seasonal influenza vaccination recruits few new T cells.

A single record per CDR3 protein comes from TCRdb applying MiXCR to the RT-PCR reads. The table includes some 500,000 distinct CDR3 sequences, approximately 15% detected once. The material sequenced was CD4+ T cells sorted from PBMCs, taken less than 30 months after vaccination. The receptor was derived from a man between 50 and 69 years old who received an inactivated influenza vaccine.

The CDR3 DNA follows: TGTGCCAGCAGCCTCAGGACAGAGCTGAGCAATCAGCCCCAGCATTTT. Protein: CASSLRTELSNQPQHF. The V and J genes are TRBV3-1 and TRBJ1-5; a possible D gene is TRBD1 (6 bases). Germline V gene data show CDR1 as LGHDT and CDR2 as YNNKEL (reference sequence). The V end lost 4 bases, the J end lost 1 base, and 14 bases lay between the germline ends. The CDR3 consists of 16 residues. Together with reference TRBV3-1 and TRBJ1-5, the CDR3 gives the full variable domain: DTAVSQTPKYLVTQMGNDKSIKCEQNLGHDTMYWYKQDSKKFLKIMFSYNNKELIINETVPNRFSPKSPDKAHLNLHINSLELGDSAVYFCASSLRTELSNQPQHFGDGTRLSIL.